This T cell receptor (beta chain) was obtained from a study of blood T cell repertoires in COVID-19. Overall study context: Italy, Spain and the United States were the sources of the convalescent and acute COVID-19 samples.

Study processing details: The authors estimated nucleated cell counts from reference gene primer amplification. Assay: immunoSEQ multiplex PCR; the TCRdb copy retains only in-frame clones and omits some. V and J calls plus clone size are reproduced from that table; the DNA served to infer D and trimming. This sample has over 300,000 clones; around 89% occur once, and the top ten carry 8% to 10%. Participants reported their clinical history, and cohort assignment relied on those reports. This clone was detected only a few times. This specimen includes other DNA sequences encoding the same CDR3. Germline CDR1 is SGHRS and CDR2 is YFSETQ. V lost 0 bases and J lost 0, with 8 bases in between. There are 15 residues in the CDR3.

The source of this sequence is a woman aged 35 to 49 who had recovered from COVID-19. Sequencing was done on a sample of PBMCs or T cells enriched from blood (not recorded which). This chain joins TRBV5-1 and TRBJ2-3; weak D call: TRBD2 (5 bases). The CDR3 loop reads CASSLVRTSTDTQYF. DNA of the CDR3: TGCGCCAGCAGCTTGGTTCGGACTAGCACAGATACGCAGTATTTT.